Presented here are 20 T cell receptor beta chains from one specimen sequenced in a study of CD8 T cells in ankylosing spondylitis. TCRdb processed the 5' RACE reads anew with MiXCR; each CDR3 protein has one entry. Of under 55,000 distinct CDR3 sequences in the sample, 6.5% to 9% were seen once. Sample: blood, either unsorted or a sorted T cell fraction (not recorded which). The receptors here all came from a female donor with ankylosing spondylitis or in good health (not recorded which).

This clonotype appeared many times. The rearrangement links TRBV20-1 to TRBJ2-5, with a weak D call TRBD2 (7 bases). The CDR3 totals 13 residues. V lost 8 bases to trimming and J lost 5 bases, with 18 bases between them. CDR1 and CDR2 from the germline V gene are DFQATT and SNEGSKA (reference sequence). This chain's CDR3 is CSPRGGGSETQYF. CDR3 coding DNA: TGCAGTCCGAGAGGGGGGGGTTCGGAGACCCAGTACTTC.

This clonotype appeared many times. This chain links TRBV7-2 with TRBJ2-5; 12 bases are a match to TRBD2. The length of the CDR3 is 17 residues. Germline-derived CDR1 and CDR2 are SGHTA and FQGNSA. Trimming took 4 bases from V and 2 from J; bases not matched to a gene: 8. The CDR3, as DNA: TGTGCCAGCAGCTCCGGACTAGCGGGGTCTCTACAAGAGACCCAGTACTTC. This translates into CASSSGLAGSLQETQYF. Drawing the rest from reference TRBV7-2 and TRBJ2-5, the complete variable domain is GAGVSQSPSNKVTEKGKDVELRCDPISGHTALYWYRQSLGQGLEFLIYFQGNSAPDKSGLPSDRFSAERTGGSVSTLTIQRTQQEDSAVYLCASSSGLAGSLQETQYFGPGTRLLVL.

Many counts were recorded for this clonotype. The V and J genes are TRBV12-3 or TRBV12-4 and TRBJ2-5; D not resolved. The V gene lost 6 bases and the J gene lost 1 base, with 12 bases spanning the gap. The CDR3 contains 14 residues. The CDR3 DNA follows: TGTGCCAGCAGCCCGGACGCGCTCCAAGAGACCCAGTACTTC. Its translation is CASSPDALQETQYF.

This clonotype was picked up a small number of times. The chain combines TRBV7-9 with TRBJ2-5; D is undetermined. The CDR3 has 13 amino acids. In germline, CDR1 is SEHNR, CDR2 FQNEAQ (reference sequence). V shed 5 bases and J shed 1 base, with 8 bases lying between them. This chain's CDR3 is CASSAVVQETQYF. CDR3 sequence (DNA): TGTGCCAGCAGCGCCGTTGTCCAAGAGACCCAGTACTTC.

This clonotype has just a few counts. The chain has TRBV19 and TRBJ2-7; D is tentatively TRBD1 or TRBD2 (5 bases each). The ends were cut back, 2 bases at V and 7 bases at J, with 9 bases in the middle. Germline V gene sequence: CDR1 LNHDA, CDR2 SQIVND (reference sequence). The CDR3 runs to 12 residues. CDR3 amino acids: CASSIPRGEQYV. The CDR3 DNA sequence: TGTGCCAGTAGTATACCGAGGGGAGAGCAGTACGTC.

Many counts were recorded for this clonotype. This chain uses TRBV6-2 or TRBV6-3 with TRBJ1-5, with D uncertain. Trimming removed 2 bases from V and 5 bases from J, with 7 bases in between. CDR3 length equals 13 residues. The germline V gene encodes CDR1 MNHEY and CDR2 SVGEGT. In DNA, the CDR3 is TGTGCCAGCAGTTACGCCCAGGATCAGCCCCAGCATTTT. Translated, it gives CASSYAQDQPQHF.

This clonotype was picked up many times. The chain couples TRBV5-1 to TRBJ1-1; no definite D call. Trimming cost V 0 bases and J 5 bases, with 8 bases left between them. From germline, CDR1 is SGHRS and CDR2 YFSETQ. The CDR3 is 13 residues long. The CDR3 spells CASSLGYGTEAFF. The CDR3 DNA sequence: TGCGCCAGCAGCTTGGGGTACGGGACTGAAGCTTTCTTT.

This clonotype appeared a few times. CDR3 sequence reads: CASSGLGRASGNTIYF. The CDR3 DNA is TGTGCCAGCAGCGGGTTGGGACGGGCCTCTGGAAACACCATATATTTT. This sequence joins TRBV11-3 and TRBJ1-3; perhaps TRBD1 as D (5 bases). The germline V and J ends were trimmed by 5 bases and 0 bases, with 14 bases remaining between them. Per the germline V gene, CDR1 is SGHNT and CDR2 is YENEEA. This CDR3 spans 16 amino acids.

This chain connects TRBV7-2 to TRBJ2-4; perhaps TRBD2 as D (6 bases). V was shortened by 0 bases and J by 0 bases, with 18 bases between the two germline ends. Germline assignment: CDR1 SGHTA and CDR2 FQGNSA. The CDR3 is made up of 19 amino acids. Written as DNA, the CDR3 is TGTGCCAGCAGCTTAGCAGCCGTGGCAGGGACTCTAGCCAAAAACATTCAGTACTTC. This encodes CASSLAAVAGTLAKNIQYF. Using reference TRBV7-2 and TRBJ2-4 for the parts outside the CDR3, the full variable domain is GAGVSQSPSNKVTEKGKDVELRCDPISGHTALYWYRQSLGQGLEFLIYFQGNSAPDKSGLPSDRFSAERTGGSVSTLTIQRTQQEDSAVYLCASSLAAVAGTLAKNIQYFGAGTRLSVL.

V gene TRBV4-3 combines with J gene TRBJ2-5; TRBD2 is a possible D gene (6 bases). Trimming shortened V by 0 bases and J by 4 bases, and 18 bases separated the two germline ends. Germline CDR1 is LGHNA and CDR2 is YSLEER. The CDR3 has 17 amino acids. This chain's CDR3 is CASSQDRASVTGETQYF. The CDR3 coding sequence is TGCGCCAGCAGCCAAGATAGGGCTAGCGTGACGGGAGAGACCCAGTACTTC.

This clonotype was recorded at least ten times. V gene TRBV7-2 combines with J gene TRBJ1-1; 7 positions agree with TRBD1. V gave up 6 bases and J gave up 4 bases; unmatched junction bases: 8. Germline CDR1 SGHTA, CDR2 FQGNSA. The CDR3 contains 14 residues. The CDR3, as DNA: TGTGCCAGCAGTTCACCAGGGGGATTCACTGAAGCTTTCTTT. It codes for CASSSPGGFTEAFF.

In its sample, this clonotype was seen many times. This sequence joins TRBV12-3 or TRBV12-4 and TRBJ1-4, with 11 bases identical to TRBD1. Trimming at V came to 7 bases and at J to 0 bases, leaving 10 bases not matched to a gene. The CDR3 has 18 residues. The CDR3 sequence is CASKIGTGGFATNEKLFF. The CDR3 DNA reads as TGTGCCAGCAAAATCGGGACAGGGGGTTTCGCAACTAATGAAAAACTGTTTTTT.

This chain links TRBV18 with TRBJ2-5; maybe TRBD2 (5 bases). The CDR3 has 15 amino acids. CDR1 KGHSH and CDR2 LQKENI come from the germline V gene. V was cut by 2 bases and J by 5 bases, with 15 bases left in between. CDR3 nucleotides: TGTGCCAGCTCACCAAACCAGGCAAGCGGCGAGACCCAGTACTTC. As protein: CASSPNQASGETQYF.

This clonotype qualifies as medium-sized. This chain joins TRBV5-1 and TRBJ2-7, with TRBD1 matching over 9 bases. This CDR3 has 13 amino acids. Trimming cost V 5 bases and J 5 bases; bases outside gene matches: 5. The germline gives CDR1 SGHRS, CDR2 YFSETQ. The CDR3 is CASRQGQGNEQYF. The CDR3, as DNA: TGCGCCAGCAGACAAGGACAGGGGAACGAGCAGTACTTC.

The table lists this clonotype with many counts. J is TRBJ2-5 and V is TRBV20-1; 9 nucleotides line up with TRBD2. Germline V gene sequence: CDR1 DFQATT, CDR2 SNEGSKA (reference sequence). The CDR3 loop spans 15 amino acids. The CDR3 nucleotides read TGCAGCGCACCCCGAGCGGGGGGAGAGCAAGAGACCCAGTACTTC. Its translation is CSAPRAGGEQETQYF.

This clonotype was counted at least ten times. The gene calls are TRBV20-1 and TRBJ2-4; TRBD1 aligns across 7 bases. J lost 6 bases, V lost 3 bases, and 11 bases had no gene match. Per germline, CDR1 DFQATT and CDR2 SNEGSKA (reference sequence). The CDR3 totals 15 residues. CDR3 bases: TGCAGTGCTAGTGAGACAGGGTCCCCGAGAAACATTCAGTACTTC. It specifies CSASETGSPRNIQYF.

This clonotype was seen ten or more times. The rearrangement uses TRBV7-8 and TRBJ2-2; 9 nucleotides agree with TRBD1. The CDR3 runs 17 residues. The V gene's germline CDR1 is SGHVS and CDR2 FQNEAQ. V dropped 6 bases and J dropped 5; count of bases not matched to a gene: 13. As DNA, the CDR3 is TGTGCCAGCAGACGTACCCCTCCGGGACAGGGAACCGGGGAGCTGTTTTTT. Its translation: CASRRTPPGQGTGELFF.

Ten or more counts support this clonotype. V gene TRBV19 combines with J gene TRBJ1-2; D perhaps matches TRBD1 (5 bases). Trimming took off 3 bases at V and 3 bases at J, with 14 bases between the two ends. CDR1 and CDR2 from the germline V gene are LNHDA and SQIVND (reference sequence). The CDR3 is 15 residues long. This CDR3 reads CASSIIEGLHYGYTF. In DNA form, the CDR3 reads TGTGCCAGTAGTATTATCGAGGGGTTACACTATGGCTACACCTTC.

This clonotype was picked up a small number of times. The chain is built from TRBV12-5 and TRBJ1-5; 9 bases match TRBD1. V shed 4 bases, J shed 7 bases, and the junction held 2 bases outside the gene matches. This CDR3 is 13 amino acids long. CDR1 and CDR2 (germline): LGHNT, FRNRAP. As DNA, the CDR3 is TGTGCTAGTGGTTGGGACAGGGACCAGCCCCAGCATTTT. Its protein product is CASGWDRDQPQHF.

This clonotype was counted many times. The rearrangement uses TRBV20-1 and TRBJ1-2; D call uncertain. Germline-derived CDR1 and CDR2 are DFQATT and SNEGSKA (reference sequence). The V end was cut by 6 bases, the J end by 8 bases, with 16 bases between. The CDR3 has 12 residues. The CDR3 sequence: CSAPTGLGGYTF. Written as DNA, the CDR3 is TGCAGTGCCCCGACCGGTCTAGGGGGCTACACCTTC.